The source of this TCR beta chain is a study of T cell repertoires in cytomegalovirus infection. Study as a whole: Public TCR beta signature analysis indicated the presence of both CMV infection and matching HLA type.

Germline CDR1 and CDR2: LNHNV and YYDKDF (reference sequence). The J segment lost 9 bases and the V segment lost 5 bases, leaving 10 bases of the junction unmatched. The CDR3 totals 15 residues. In TCRdb, the reads were re-called with MiXCR into one record per CDR3 protein. The repertoire includes 150,000 to 200,000 distinct CDR3 sequences, 13% to 15% of them detected once, and around 27% sits in the top ten. The sample holds a few counts of this clonotype. Antigen unknown. General observations from the study: In two of eight donors, the top clonotype was HLA-C-restricted CMV-specific. Based on cumulative public TCR beta family frequency, carriers of CMV plus the relevant HLA were identified.

The genes are TRBV15 and TRBJ2-1; 10 bases agree with TRBD1. The sequence derives from a human donor in good health (CMV status not recorded). Some clones in this sample may be carry-over from other donors' samples. The sequenced material came from PBMCs. As DNA, the CDR3 is TGTGCCACCAGCGGATCCCGGGACAGGGGTTCTGAGCAGTTCTTC. Encoded protein: CATSGSRDRGSEQFF.